These 30 T cell receptor beta chains share one sample of origin, sequenced in a study of T cells expressing NK-cell markers. Using the 5' RACE reads, TCRdb records one entry per CDR3 protein without DNA. The repertoire shows approximately 170,000 distinct CDR3 sequences; the top ten hold around 20%. What was sequenced was blood T cells: a sorted CD56 or NKG2C T cell subset, CD4+ or CD8+ T cells, or bulk PBMC T cells (not recorded which). The source is a man aged 18-69 years in good health.

The chain recombines TRBV29-1 with TRBJ1-1; there is no DNA to check the TCRdb D call of TRBD1. This CDR3 has 12 amino acids. Germline V gives CDR1 SQVTM, CDR2 ANQGSEA. The CDR3 loop is CSVGTGGTEAFF.

The CDR3 sequence is CASSLLARTGVYSPLHF. This chain links TRBV5-1 with TRBJ1-6; absent DNA, TCRdb's TRBD1 call cannot be checked. This CDR3 contains 17 residues. The germline gives CDR1 SGHRS, CDR2 YFSETQ.

This rearrangement joins TRBV5-6 to TRBJ2-5. The CDR3 contains 15 residues. CDR1 is SGHDT and CDR2 is YYEEEE in the germline V gene. The CDR3 sequence is CASSLEADSQETQYF.

The chain couples TRBV20-1 to TRBJ1-6; TCRdb names TRBD1, which stays unverified in the absence of DNA. This CDR3 comprises 16 residues. Germline V gene data show CDR1 as DFQATT and CDR2 as SNEGSKA (reference sequence). The CDR3 is CSARDFGTLDNSPLHF.

The rearrangement joins TRBV13 to TRBJ2-2; the TCRdb call, TRBD2, lacks DNA for checking. The CDR3 has 14 amino acids. The V gene's germline CDR1 is PRHDT and CDR2 FYEKMQ (reference sequence). The chain's CDR3 is CASASGGPPGELFF.

The CDR3 sequence is CASSEKPATGELFF. The rearrangement links TRBV6-4 to TRBJ2-2. The CDR3 extends over 14 amino acids. From germline, CDR1 is MRHNA and CDR2 SNTAGT.

This rearrangement joins TRBV11-1 to TRBJ2-5; TCRdb's D call of TRBD2 is untestable without DNA. CDR1 and CDR2 from the germline V gene are SGHAT and FQDESV (reference sequence). This CDR3 has 14 residues. The CDR3 region is CASSREGSSETQYF.

The rearrangement links TRBV5-1 to TRBJ2-1; without DNA, the TCRdb call of TRBD1 cannot be checked. The CDR3 runs 16 residues. CDR1 and CDR2 from the germline V gene are SGHRS and YFSETQ. The CDR3 reads CASSPRTTSSYNEQFF.

The rearrangement joins TRBV7-9 to TRBJ2-1; TCRdb gives TRBD1 as the D gene, but with no DNA this cannot be confirmed. The CDR3 covers 16 residues. Germline loops: CDR1 SEHNR, CDR2 FQNEAQ (reference sequence). CDR3 protein: CASSLARVQGRNEQFF.

The chain employs TRBV19 and TRBJ2-4; the D call from TCRdb, TRBD2, cannot be confirmed without DNA. Germline CDR1 is LNHDA and CDR2 is SQIVND (reference sequence). The CDR3 totals 14 residues. The CDR3 loop is CASSSRDYKNIQYF.

The genes are TRBV11-1 and TRBJ2-3; the TRBD2 assignment by TCRdb is unverifiable without DNA. This CDR3 contains 18 residues. CDR1 and CDR2 (germline): SGHAT, FQDESV (reference sequence). CDR3: CASSSTSSGREGLHTQYF.

The rearrangement joins TRBV29-1 to TRBJ2-1; as DNA is missing, the TRBD2 call by TCRdb cannot be tested. The germline gives CDR1 SQVTM, CDR2 ANQGSEA. The CDR3 has 16 amino acids. CDR3 region: CSVESPSRSSYNEQFF.

This chain joins TRBV12-3 or TRBV12-4 and TRBJ1-2. There are 15 residues in the CDR3. The CDR3: CASSLSWNLPGGYTF.

The rearrangement links TRBV12-3 or TRBV12-4 to TRBJ2-5; TCRdb indicates TRBD2, and absent DNA this call remains unverified. The CDR3 consists of 16 residues. Here the CDR3 reads CASSLLMPSRGETQYF.

V is TRBV7-2 and J is TRBJ2-7. Germline CDR1 SGHTA, CDR2 FQGNSA. This CDR3 has 14 amino acids. The CDR3 here is CASSFFQQNYEQYF. Full variable domain (outside the CDR3, taken from reference TRBV7-2 and TRBJ2-7): GAGVSQSPSNKVTEKGKDVELRCDPISGHTALYWYRQSLGQGLEFLIYFQGNSAPDKSGLPSDRFSAERTGGSVSTLTIQRTQQEDSAVYLCASSFFQQNYEQYFGPGTRLTVT.

The chain has TRBV4-1 and TRBJ1-2; without DNA, the TCRdb call of TRBD1 cannot be checked. There are 17 residues in the CDR3. CDR1 and CDR2 from the germline V gene are MGHRA and YSYEKL. The CDR3 sequence: CASSQDGTVFSNYGYTF.

The chain couples TRBV12-3 or TRBV12-4 to TRBJ2-7; TCRdb returns TRBD1, unconfirmable since there is no DNA. This CDR3 region has 13 residues. Here the CDR3 reads CASSMGVYYEQYF.

J is TRBJ2-5 and V is TRBV7-9. Germline lookup yields CDR1 SEHNR and CDR2 FQNEAQ (reference sequence). CDR3 length equals 13 residues. The chain's CDR3 is CASAELAGETQYF.

The chain employs TRBV24-1 and TRBJ1-2; no DNA is available, so the TRBD1 call from TCRdb remains unchecked. The CDR3 contains 17 residues. Germline V gene data show CDR1 as KGHDR and CDR2 as SFDVKD. CDR3 region: CATSDFGTGGSYDGYTF.

This chain uses TRBV7-9 with TRBJ2-5; with no DNA, the TCRdb D assignment of TRBD2 cannot be verified. The CDR3 runs to 15 residues. Germline V CDR1 and CDR2: SEHNR, FQNEAQ (reference sequence). The CDR3 reads CASSPGTSGDETQYF.

V gene TRBV7-9 combines with J gene TRBJ2-3; there is no DNA to check the TCRdb D call of TRBD1. CDR1 is SEHNR, CDR2 FQNEAQ, per germline (reference sequence). This CDR3 is built from 17 residues. CDR3 region: CASSSSGAHLGADTQYF. Full variable domain (missing parts from reference TRBV7-9 and TRBJ2-3): DTGVSQNPRHKITKRGQNVTFRCDPISEHNRLYWYRQTLGQGPEFLTYFQNEAQLEKSRLLSDRFSAERPKGSFSTLEIQRTEQGDSAMYLCASSSSGAHLGADTQYFGPGTRLTVL.

This sequence joins TRBV3-1 and TRBJ2-1; with no DNA, the TCRdb D assignment of TRBD2 cannot be verified. The CDR3 sequence is 16 residues long. Germline loops: CDR1 LGHDT, CDR2 YNNKEL (reference sequence). The CDR3 protein is CASSRGGLAGPNEQFF.

J is TRBJ1-6 and V is TRBV7-8; TCRdb's assignment of TRBD1 cannot be checked, as there is no DNA. The CDR3 is 13 residues long. Germline V gene lookup returns CDR1 SGHVS and CDR2 FQNEAQ. CDR3 sequence: CASSLGVGQRLHF.

The chain is built from TRBV4-2 and TRBJ2-2; the D call from TCRdb, TRBD1, cannot be confirmed without DNA. This CDR3 has 14 amino acids. CDR1 is LGHNA, CDR2 YNFKEQ, per germline. The CDR3 reads CASRPNTGDGELFF.

V gene TRBV7-6 combines with J gene TRBJ2-1; TCRdb's D call of TRBD2 is untestable without DNA. The CDR3 is made up of 13 amino acids. Germline V gives CDR1 SGHVS, CDR2 FNYEAQ. CDR3 residues: CASSSSLGGEQFF.

V gene TRBV25-1 combines with J gene TRBJ2-7; the TCRdb call, TRBD2, lacks DNA for checking. Germline V lookup: CDR1 MGHDK, CDR2 SYGVNS. This CDR3 is 14 amino acids long. This chain's CDR3 is CASSESGGAYEQYF.

The chain's CDR3 is CASSIIGGRSYEQYF. This chain connects TRBV19 to TRBJ2-7; TCRdb outputs TRBD1, but without DNA this stays unchecked. The CDR3 has 15 amino acids. Germline V gene sequence: CDR1 LNHDA, CDR2 SQIVND (reference sequence).

The V and J genes are TRBV23-1 and TRBJ2-7. TRBV23-1 is identified as an open reading frame with a role that is uncertain. The CDR3 spans 16 residues. CDR3 protein: CASSPKRRFSTYEQYF.

This rearrangement joins TRBV5-1 to TRBJ1-2. The CDR3 covers 12 residues. Germline V gene sequence: CDR1 SGHRS, CDR2 YFSETQ. CDR3 sequence: CASSVYREGYTF.

V and J are TRBV5-1 and TRBJ2-1; TCRdb's D call, TRBD2, is unchecked because there is no DNA. Germline loops: CDR1 SGHRS, CDR2 YFSETQ. The CDR3 is 15 amino acids. Here the CDR3 reads CASSLWGPPGDEQFF. The full variable domain, its missing parts supplied by reference TRBV5-1 and TRBJ2-1, is KAGVTQTPRYLIKTRGQQVTLSCSPISGHRSVSWYQQTPGQGLQFLFEYFSETQRNKGNFPGRFSGRQFSNSRSEMNVSTLELGDSALYLCASSLWGPPGDEQFFGPGTRLTVL.